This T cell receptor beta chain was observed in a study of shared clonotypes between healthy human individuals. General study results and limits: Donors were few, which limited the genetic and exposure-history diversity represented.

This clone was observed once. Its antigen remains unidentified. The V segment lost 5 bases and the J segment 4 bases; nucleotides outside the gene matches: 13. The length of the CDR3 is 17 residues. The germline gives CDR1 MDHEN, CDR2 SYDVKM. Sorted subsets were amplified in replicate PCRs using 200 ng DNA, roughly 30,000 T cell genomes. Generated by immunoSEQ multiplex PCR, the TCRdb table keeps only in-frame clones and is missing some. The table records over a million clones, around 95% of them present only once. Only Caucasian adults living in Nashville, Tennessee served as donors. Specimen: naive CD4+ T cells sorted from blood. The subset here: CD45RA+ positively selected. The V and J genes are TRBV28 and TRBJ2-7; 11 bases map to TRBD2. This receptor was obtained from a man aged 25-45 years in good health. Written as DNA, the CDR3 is TGTGCCAGCAGTGTACCACCGGGACTAGCGGCTCCTTACGAGCAGTACTTC. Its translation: CASSVPPGLAAPYEQYF.